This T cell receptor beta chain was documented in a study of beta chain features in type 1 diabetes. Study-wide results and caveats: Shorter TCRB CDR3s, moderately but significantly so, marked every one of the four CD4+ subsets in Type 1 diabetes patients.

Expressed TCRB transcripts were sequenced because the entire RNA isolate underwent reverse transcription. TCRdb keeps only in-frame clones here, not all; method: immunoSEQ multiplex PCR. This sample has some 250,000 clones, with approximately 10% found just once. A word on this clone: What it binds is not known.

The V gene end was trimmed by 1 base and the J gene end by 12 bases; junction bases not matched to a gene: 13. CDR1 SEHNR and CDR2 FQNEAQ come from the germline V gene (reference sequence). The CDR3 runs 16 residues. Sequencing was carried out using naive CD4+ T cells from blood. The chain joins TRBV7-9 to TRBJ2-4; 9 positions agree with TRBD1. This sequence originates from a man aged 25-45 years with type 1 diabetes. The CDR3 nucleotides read TGTGCCAGCAGCTTAGTTGCAGGACAGGGGCCACGAGCTCAGTACTTC. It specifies CASSLVAGQGPRAQYF. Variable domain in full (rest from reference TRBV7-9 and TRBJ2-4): DTGVSQNPRHKITKRGQNVTFRCDPISEHNRLYWYRQTLGQGPEFLTYFQNEAQLEKSRLLSDRFSAERPKGSFSTLEIQRTEQGDSAMYLCASSLVAGQGPRAQYFGAGTRLSVL.